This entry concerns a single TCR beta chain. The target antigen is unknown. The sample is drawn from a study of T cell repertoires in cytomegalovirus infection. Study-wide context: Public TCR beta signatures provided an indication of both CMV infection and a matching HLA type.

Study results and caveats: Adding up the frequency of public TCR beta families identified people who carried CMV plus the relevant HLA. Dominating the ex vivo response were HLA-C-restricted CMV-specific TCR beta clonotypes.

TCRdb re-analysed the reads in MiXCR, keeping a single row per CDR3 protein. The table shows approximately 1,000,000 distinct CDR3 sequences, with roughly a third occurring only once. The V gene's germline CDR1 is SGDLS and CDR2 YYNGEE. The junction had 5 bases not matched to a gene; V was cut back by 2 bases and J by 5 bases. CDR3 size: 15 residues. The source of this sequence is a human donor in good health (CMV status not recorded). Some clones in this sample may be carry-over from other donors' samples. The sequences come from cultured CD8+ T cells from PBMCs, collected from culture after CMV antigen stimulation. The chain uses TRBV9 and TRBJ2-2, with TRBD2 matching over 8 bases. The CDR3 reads CASSVSSGYTGELFF. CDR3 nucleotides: TGTGCCAGCAGCGTCTCTAGCGGGTATACCGGGGAGCTGTTTTTT.